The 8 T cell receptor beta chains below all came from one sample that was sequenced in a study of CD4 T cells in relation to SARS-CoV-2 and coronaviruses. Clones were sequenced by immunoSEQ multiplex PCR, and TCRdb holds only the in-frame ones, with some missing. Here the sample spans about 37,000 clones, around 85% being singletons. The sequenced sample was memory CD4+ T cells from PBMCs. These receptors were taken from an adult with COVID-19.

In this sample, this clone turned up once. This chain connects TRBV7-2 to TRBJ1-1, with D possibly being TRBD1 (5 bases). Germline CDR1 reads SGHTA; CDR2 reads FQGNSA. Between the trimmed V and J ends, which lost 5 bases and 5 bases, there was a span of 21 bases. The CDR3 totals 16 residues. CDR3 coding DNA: TGTGCCAGCAGCGTACGTGGGACCGTGGGCTCGACTGAAGCTTTCTTT. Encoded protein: CASSVRGTVGSTEAFF.

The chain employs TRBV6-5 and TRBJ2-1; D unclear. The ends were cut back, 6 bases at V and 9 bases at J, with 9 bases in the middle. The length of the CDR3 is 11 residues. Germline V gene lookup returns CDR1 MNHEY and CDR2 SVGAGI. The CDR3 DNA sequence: TGTGCCAGCAGCAGTCCTACTGAGCAGTTCTTC. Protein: CASSSPTEQFF.

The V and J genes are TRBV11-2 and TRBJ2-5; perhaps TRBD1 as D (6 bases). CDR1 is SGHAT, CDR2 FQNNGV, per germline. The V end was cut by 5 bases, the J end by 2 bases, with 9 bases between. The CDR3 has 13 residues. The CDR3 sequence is CASSQGTQETQYF. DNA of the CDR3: TGTGCCAGCAGCCAGGGGACACAAGAGACCCAGTACTTC. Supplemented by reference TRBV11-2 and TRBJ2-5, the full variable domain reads EAGVAQSPRYKIIEKRQSVAFWCNPISGHATLYWYQQILGQGPKLLIQFQNNGVVDDSQLPKDRFSAERLKGVDSTLKIQPAKLEDSAVYLCASSQGTQETQYFGPGTRLLVL.

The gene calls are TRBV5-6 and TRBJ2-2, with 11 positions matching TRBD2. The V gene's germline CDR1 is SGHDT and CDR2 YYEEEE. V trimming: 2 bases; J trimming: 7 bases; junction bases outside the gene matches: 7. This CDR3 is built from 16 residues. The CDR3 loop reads CASSFRTSGFGGELFF. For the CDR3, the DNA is TGTGCCAGCAGCTTCCGGACTAGCGGGTTTGGCGGGGAGCTGTTTTTT.

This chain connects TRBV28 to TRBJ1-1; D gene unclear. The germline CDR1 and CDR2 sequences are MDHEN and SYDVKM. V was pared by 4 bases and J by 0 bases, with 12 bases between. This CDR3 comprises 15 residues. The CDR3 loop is CASSSPRTVNTEAFF. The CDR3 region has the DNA TGTGCCAGCAGTTCACCGAGGACGGTGAACACTGAAGCTTTCTTT. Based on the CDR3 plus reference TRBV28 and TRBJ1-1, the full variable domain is DVKVTQSSRYLVKRTGEKVFLECVQDMDHENMFWYRQDPGLGLRLIYFSYDVKMKEKGDIPEGYSVSREKKERFSLILESASTNQTSMYLCASSSPRTVNTEAFFGQGTRLTVV.

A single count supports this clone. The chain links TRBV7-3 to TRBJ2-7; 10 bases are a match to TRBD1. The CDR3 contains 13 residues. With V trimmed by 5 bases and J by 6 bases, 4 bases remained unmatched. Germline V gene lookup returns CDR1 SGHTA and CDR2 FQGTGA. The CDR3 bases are TGTGCCAGCAGCCCCGGACAGGGGGGCGAGCAGTACTTC. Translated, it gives CASSPGQGGEQYF.

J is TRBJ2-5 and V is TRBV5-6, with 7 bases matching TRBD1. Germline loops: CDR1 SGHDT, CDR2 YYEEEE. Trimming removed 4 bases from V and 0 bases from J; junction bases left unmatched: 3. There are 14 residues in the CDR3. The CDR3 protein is CASSLTGNQETQYF. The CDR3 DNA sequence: TGTGCCAGCAGCCTGACAGGGAACCAAGAGACCCAGTACTTC.

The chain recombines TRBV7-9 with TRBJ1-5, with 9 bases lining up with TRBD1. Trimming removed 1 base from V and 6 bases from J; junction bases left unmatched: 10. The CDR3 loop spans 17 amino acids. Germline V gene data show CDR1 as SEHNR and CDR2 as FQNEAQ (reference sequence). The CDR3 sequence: CASSLGEGTGFFQPQHF. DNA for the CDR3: TGTGCCAGCAGCTTAGGGGAGGGGACAGGGTTCTTTCAGCCCCAGCATTTT.